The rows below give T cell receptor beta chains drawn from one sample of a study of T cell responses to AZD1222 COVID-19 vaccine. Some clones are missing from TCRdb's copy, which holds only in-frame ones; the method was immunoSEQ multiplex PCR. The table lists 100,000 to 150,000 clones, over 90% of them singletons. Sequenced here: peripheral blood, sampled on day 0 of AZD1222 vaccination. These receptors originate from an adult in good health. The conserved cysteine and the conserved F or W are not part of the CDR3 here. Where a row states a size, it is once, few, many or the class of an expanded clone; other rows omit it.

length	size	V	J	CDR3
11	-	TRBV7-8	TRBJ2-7	ASSPLTGDEQY
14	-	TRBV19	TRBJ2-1	ASSIDGRVSYNEQF
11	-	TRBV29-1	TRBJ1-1	SAEQGGNTEAF
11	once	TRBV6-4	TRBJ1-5	ASSPAGNQPQH
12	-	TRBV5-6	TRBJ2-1	ASSFGTSWDEQF
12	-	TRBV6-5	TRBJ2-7	ASSRGQGAGEQY
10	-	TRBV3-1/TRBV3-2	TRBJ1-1	ASSQVGAEAF
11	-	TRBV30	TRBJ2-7	ACLTGNSYEQY
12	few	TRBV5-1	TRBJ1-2	ASSWGQGSGGYT
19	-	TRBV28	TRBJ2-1	ASSPFVGTGGVGSPYNEQF
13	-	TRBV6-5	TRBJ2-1	ASSRLESSYNEQF
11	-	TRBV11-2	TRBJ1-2	ASSLGTGDSYT
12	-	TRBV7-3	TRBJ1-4	ASSLRRANEKLF
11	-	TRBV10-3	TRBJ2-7	AIMRQASYEQY
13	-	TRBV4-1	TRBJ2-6	ASSQVHSGANVLT
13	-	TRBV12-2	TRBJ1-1	ASRFFFGVNTEAF
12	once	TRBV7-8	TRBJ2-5	ASSRVRVGETQY
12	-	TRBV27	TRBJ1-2	ASSRTGTNYGYT
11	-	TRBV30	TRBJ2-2	AWSRGFTGELF
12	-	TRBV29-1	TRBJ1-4	SVAGQATNEKLF
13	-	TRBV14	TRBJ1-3	ASSQDRLRGNTIY
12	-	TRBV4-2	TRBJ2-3	ASSQVLGTDTQY
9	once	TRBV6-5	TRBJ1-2	ASRLDDGYT
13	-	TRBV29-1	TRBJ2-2	SALTSGRSVGELF
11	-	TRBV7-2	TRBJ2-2	ASSLEHTGELF
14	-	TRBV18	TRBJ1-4	ASSFELQGVREKLF
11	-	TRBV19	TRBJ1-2	ASGRGPNYGYT
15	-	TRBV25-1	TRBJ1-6	ASSEDLDSSYNSPLH
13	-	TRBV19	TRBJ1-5	ATTADGGADQPQH
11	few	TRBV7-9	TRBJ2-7	ASSLSMSGEQY
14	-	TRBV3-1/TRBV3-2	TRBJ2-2	ASSARLAGGLGELF
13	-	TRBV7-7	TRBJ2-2	ASSRGLAGAGELF
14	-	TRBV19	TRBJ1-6	ASSRNLGTNNSPLH
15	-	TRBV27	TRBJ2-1	ASSPPELAGWYNEQF
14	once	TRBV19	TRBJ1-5	ASSLKDRGGNQPQH
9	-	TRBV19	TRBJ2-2	ASSEGGELF
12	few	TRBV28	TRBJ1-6	ASSLRRYNSPLH
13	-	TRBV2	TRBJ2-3	ASSANRRYTDTQY